One sample yielded the 22 T cell receptor beta chains listed below, sequenced in a study of CD8+CD57+ T cells in acquired aplastic anemia. Previously, flow cytometry had revealed CD8+CD57+ cell expansion in the patients chosen for sequencing. Genomic DNA provided the template from which TCR beta VDJ and CDR3 profiles were obtained. TCRdb redid the calling of the reads with MiXCR, one entry per CDR3 protein. The sample lists some 120,000 distinct CDR3 sequences, approximately 40% occurring once. Sequencing used sorted CD4+, CD8+, or CD8+CD57+ T cells (not recorded which) from PBMCs. The receptors shown here come from a human donor with aplastic anemia.

This clonotype was picked up many times. V is TRBV4-2 and J is TRBJ1-1; TRBD1 is a possible D gene (6 bases). Trimming took 1 base from V and 4 from J, leaving 16 bases between them. The germline gives CDR1 LGHNA, CDR2 YNFKEQ. The CDR3 sequence is 16 residues long. Here the CDR3 DNA reads TGTGCCAGCAGCCAAGGTAACAGGGCAGTAGGCACTGAAGCTTTCTTT. The encoded protein is CASSQGNRAVGTEAFF.

This clonotype was found many times. V and J are TRBV9 and TRBJ1-6, with 7 bases aligning to TRBD1. From germline, CDR1 is SGDLS and CDR2 YYNGEE. Trimming at V came to 3 bases and at J to 9 bases, leaving 12 bases not matched to a gene. This CDR3 region has 16 residues. CDR3 in DNA: TGTGCCAGCAGCGAGGGGACAGCGTCTATGGGTTCACCCCTCCACTTT. As protein: CASSEGTASMGSPLHF.

Remarks on this clonotype: With a much larger clone just one base away, this may be a read error. The V call is TRBV19, the J call TRBJ2-2; 7 nucleotides line up with TRBD1. CDR3 size: 19 residues. Germline CDR1 reads LNHDA; CDR2 reads SQIVND (reference sequence). The J segment lost 0 bases and the V segment lost 4 bases, leaving 14 bases of the junction unmatched. Written as DNA, the CDR3 is TGTGCCAGTAGTAGAATCTCCCCCTCACAGGGGCCGAACACCGGGGAGCTGTTTTTT. This gives the protein CASSRISPSQGPNTGELFF.

The rearrangement joins TRBV4-2 to TRBJ1-6; D gene uncertain. The CDR3 extends over 16 amino acids. Looked up from germline, CDR1 is LGHNA and CDR2 is YNFKEQ. Trimming left V 2 bases short and J 9 bases short, with 17 bases between. CDR3 bases: TGTGCCAGCAGCCAATCCGAGGTAGGGCGTTCTTCACCCCTCCACTTT. Its protein product is CASSQSEVGRSSPLHF.

This chain joins TRBV9 and TRBJ2-3; 8 nucleotides agree with TRBD1. CDR3 length: 16 amino acids. Unmatched junction bases numbered 10, after V lost 4 bases and J lost 3 bases. Germline CDR1 reads SGDLS; CDR2 reads YYNGEE. Written as DNA, the CDR3 is TGTGCCAGCAGCCAGCGTGGAGACAGGGGAACAGATACGCAGTATTTT. Translating gives CASSQRGDRGTDTQYF.

This clonotype was found many times. The chain has TRBV19 and TRBJ2-3; 9 bases are shared with TRBD2. Germline V lookup: CDR1 LNHDA, CDR2 SQIVND (reference sequence). The CDR3 is 16 residues long. V dropped 7 bases and J dropped 6; count of bases not matched to a gene: 14. The CDR3 DNA reads TGTGCCAGTACCTTTGAGATAGCGGGGGTTGGGGATACGCAGTATTTT. Its protein product is CASTFEIAGVGDTQYF.

This clonotype was counted once. This could be a read error, since a much larger clone is one nucleotide away. The chain is built from TRBV6-1 and TRBJ1-2; D gene uncertain. The CDR3 covers 13 residues. Looked up from germline, CDR1 is MNHNS and CDR2 is SASEGT. Here the CDR3 reads CASIPGGLYGYIF. CDR3 in DNA: TGTGCCAGCATTCCCGGAGGGCTTTATGGCTACATCTTC.

This chain joins TRBV19 and TRBJ2-6; D not certain. This CDR3 contains 13 residues. Germline loops: CDR1 LNHDA, CDR2 SQIVND (reference sequence). Between the trimmed V and J ends, which lost 2 bases and 4 bases, there was a span of 3 bases. CDR3 sequence (DNA): TGTGCCAGTAGTATACAGGGGGCCAACGTCCTGACTTTC. As protein: CASSIQGANVLTF.

The genes are TRBV10-1 and TRBJ2-7; 7 nucleotides match TRBD2. This CDR3 comprises 15 residues. Germline assignment: CDR1 WNHNN and CDR2 SYGVQD (reference sequence). V shed 0 bases and J 6 bases; nucleotides not matched to a gene: 8. As DNA, the CDR3 is TGCGCCAGCAGTGAGTCGGGCGGGGGTGTACGCGAGCAGTACTTC. This codes for CASSESGGGVREQYF.

The sample holds many counts of this clonotype. This chain joins TRBV9 and TRBJ2-5, with a tentative D call TRBD1 (7 bases). Trimming removed 2 bases at V and 4 bases at J, with 15 bases between. The CDR3 sequence is 15 residues long. CDR1 and CDR2 (germline): SGDLS, YYNGEE. This CDR3 reads CASSVQGTAGETQYF. CDR3 coding DNA: TGTGCCAGCAGCGTCCAGGGGACAGCGGGAGAGACCCAGTACTTC.

This clonotype was seen many times. V is TRBV19 and J is TRBJ1-1; unclear D gene. Germline CDR1 is LNHDA and CDR2 is SQIVND (reference sequence). V lost 5 bases and J 2 bases, leaving 15 bases between the germline ends. This CDR3 has 15 amino acids. CDR3 loop: CASSGVGGINTEAFF. The DNA of the CDR3 is TGTGCCAGTAGTGGGGTCGGAGGGATTAACACTGAAGCTTTCTTT.

This clonotype was seen at least ten times. The chain carries TRBV2 and TRBJ2-1; D not certain. The germline gives CDR1 SNHLY, CDR2 FYNNEI. Trimming cost V 4 bases and J 3 bases, with 4 bases left between them. The CDR3 sequence is 12 residues long. In DNA form, the CDR3 reads TGTGCCAGCAGTGTTAGCTACAATGAGCAGTTCTTC. Residues: CASSVSYNEQFF.

As concerns this clonotype: Being one base from a much bigger clone, this may be a read error. The chain couples TRBV5-1 to TRBJ2-7, with 10 positions matching TRBD2. CDR3 length equals 14 residues. V trimming: 4 bases; J trimming: 2 bases; junction bases outside the gene matches: 3. Germline lookup yields CDR1 SGHRS and CDR2 YFSETQ. The CDR3: CASSPSGGTYEQYV. The CDR3 DNA reads as TGCGCCAGCAGCCCTAGCGGGGGAACCTACGAGCAGTACGTC.

The rearrangement uses TRBV2 and TRBJ2-1; tentative D call: TRBD1 (6 bases). Germline values: CDR1 SNHLY, CDR2 FYNNEI. V lost 6 bases to trimming and J lost 2 bases, with 11 bases between them. CDR3 length equals 14 residues. The CDR3 coding sequence is TGTGCCAGCAGGACAGACAGGACCTACAATGAGCAGTTCTTC. It encodes CASRTDRTYNEQFF.

Details on this clonotype: One end of the junction does not line up with germline, which may come from a read error. The genes are TRBV7-8 and TRBJ2-6; unclear D gene. This CDR3 has 12 residues. Germline lookup yields CDR1 SGHVS and CDR2 FQNEAQ. The CDR3: CASSLGANVLTF. CDR3 coding DNA: TGTGCCAGCAGCTTAGGGGCGAACGTCCTGACTTTC.

This chain connects TRBV6-5 to TRBJ1-5; 11 bases line up with TRBD1. Germline V gene sequence: CDR1 MNHEY, CDR2 SVGAGI. This CDR3 is built from 14 residues. The junction had 1 base not matched to a gene; V was cut back by 4 bases and J by 5 bases. CDR3 residues: CASSWTGGDQPQHF. The DNA for the CDR3 is TGTGCCAGCAGTTGGACAGGGGGCGATCAGCCCCAGCATTTT.

The chain employs TRBV10-2 and TRBJ2-3; D unresolved. The CDR3 runs to 12 residues. The V end was cut by 1 base, the J end by 2 bases, with 1 base between. Germline loops: CDR1 WSHSY, CDR2 SAAADI. For the CDR3, the DNA is TGCGCCAGCAGTGAGTACACAGATACGCAGTATTTT. Translated, it gives CASSEYTDTQYF.

The count of this clonotype is one. This chain links TRBV6-5 with TRBJ1-2, with 10 bases aligning to TRBD1. From germline, CDR1 is MNHEY and CDR2 SVGAGI. The trim removed 2 bases at V and 3 bases at J, leaving 3 bases unmatched. The CDR3 contains 15 residues. The CDR3 is CASSYPGQGYYGYTF. The CDR3 DNA follows: TGTGCCAGCAGTTACCCGGGACAGGGGTACTATGGCTACACCTTC.

CDR3 sequence reads: CASSSTGTNYGYTF. In nucleotides, the CDR3 is TGTGCCAGCAGTTCGACAGGGACTAACTATGGCTACACCTTC. J is TRBJ1-2 and V is TRBV2, with TRBD1 matching 7 bases. V gave up 5 bases and J gave up 0 bases; unmatched junction bases: 3. Germline assignment: CDR1 SNHLY and CDR2 FYNNEI. There are 14 residues in the CDR3. Based on the CDR3 plus reference TRBV2 and TRBJ1-2, the full variable domain is EPEVTQTPSHQVTQMGQEVILRCVPISNHLYFYWYRQILGQKVEFLVSFYNNEISEKSEIFDDQFSVERPDGSNFTLKIRSTKLEDSAMYFCASSSTGTNYGYTFGSGTRLTVV.

V and J are TRBV19 and TRBJ1-1, with unresolved D. Germline-derived CDR1 and CDR2 are LNHDA and SQIVND (reference sequence). The CDR3 contains 13 residues. Trimming pared 8 bases from V and 2 bases from J, leaving 12 bases between. The CDR3 sequence: CASQVGRNTEAFF. The CDR3 coding sequence is TGTGCCAGTCAAGTGGGTCGTAACACTGAAGCTTTCTTT. Combining the CDR3 with reference TRBV19 and TRBJ1-1 gives the whole variable domain DGGITQSPKYLFRKEGQNVTLSCEQNLNHDAMYWYRQDPGQGLRLIYYSQIVNDFQKGDIAEGYSVSREKKESFPLTVTSAQKNPTAFYLCASQVGRNTEAFFGQGTRLTVV.

About this clonotype itself: A much bigger clone sits one base away, suggesting this may be a read error. V usage is TRBV6-1 and J usage is TRBJ2-7, with D perhaps TRBD1 (6 bases). V shed 4 bases and J shed 2 bases, with 15 bases lying between them. Germline values: CDR1 MNHNS, CDR2 SASEGT. The CDR3 has 15 amino acids. The CDR3 loop reads CASSAIQGRTYEQYV. CDR3 sequence (DNA): TGTGCCAGCAGTGCAATCCAGGGGCGGACCTACGAGCAGTACGTC.

The chain has TRBV7-8 and TRBJ2-2; D is ambiguous. This CDR3 region has 17 residues. CDR1 and CDR2 from the germline V gene are SGHVS and FQNEAQ. V was trimmed by 2 bases and J by 0 bases, leaving 13 bases between them. CDR3 amino acids: CASSLIISDTNTGELFF. The DNA of the CDR3 is TGTGCCAGCAGCTTAATAATCTCAGATACGAACACCGGGGAGCTGTTTTTT.